The entry that follows covers one TCR beta chain sequence. Profiling relied on immunoSEQ multiplex PCR, and the TCRdb table lists in-frame clones only, not all of them. The data hold about 95,000 clones, with more than 75% observed a single time. V lost 2 bases and J lost 4, with 15 bases in between. CDR1 is SGHKS, CDR2 YYEKEE, per germline (reference sequence). The CDR3 loop spans 15 amino acids. The entry originates in a study of PD-L1 blockade in urothelial cancer. As for the study in general: Male sex and bladder-origin urothelial cancer characterized about 90% of the roughly 29 patients. Counts from blood samples showed a median of 141,255 T cells.

Time point here: pretreatment peripheral blood. The rearrangement joins TRBV5-5 to TRBJ2-5, with TRBD2 as a possible D gene (6 bases). Material: PBMCs, obtained around atezolizumab (anti-PD-L1) treatment. This receptor was taken from a man aged 60 to 75 with urothelial cancer. The CDR3 protein is CASSLHGRMGETQYF. The CDR3 nucleotides read TGTGCCAGCAGCTTACACGGGAGAATGGGAGAGACCCAGTACTTC.